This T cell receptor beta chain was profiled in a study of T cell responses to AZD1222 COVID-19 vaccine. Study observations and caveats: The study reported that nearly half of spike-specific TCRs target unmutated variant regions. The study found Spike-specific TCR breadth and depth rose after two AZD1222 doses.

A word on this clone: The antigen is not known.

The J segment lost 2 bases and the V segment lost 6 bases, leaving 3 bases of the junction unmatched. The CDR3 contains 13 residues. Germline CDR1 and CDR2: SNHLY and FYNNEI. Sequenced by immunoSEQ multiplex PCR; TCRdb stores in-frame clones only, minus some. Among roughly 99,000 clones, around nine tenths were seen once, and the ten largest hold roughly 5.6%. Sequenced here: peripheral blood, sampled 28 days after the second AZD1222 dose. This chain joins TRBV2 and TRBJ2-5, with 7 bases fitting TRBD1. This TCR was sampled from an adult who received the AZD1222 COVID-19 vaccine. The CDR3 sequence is CASRLGQQETQYF. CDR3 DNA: TGTGCCAGCAGGTTGGGACAGCAAGAGACCCAGTACTTC.